This T cell receptor (beta chain) was sequenced for a study of cytomegalovirus exposure and HLA in healthy donors. Overall study context: One earlier analysis, a look at approximately 180 million T cells, found around 110 million unique TCR beta sequences.

The PCR made use of 60 Vbeta and 13 Jbeta primers. Only in-frame clones appear in the TCRdb table, and some are missing; sequencing was by immunoSEQ multiplex PCR. The data contain 150,000 or so clones, roughly three quarters of them seen just once; the ten biggest clones take up approximately 3%. To note about this clone: A read error is likely here: a far larger clone is one base away. Other DNA sequences in this sample translate to the same CDR3.

What was sequenced was PBMCs. This clonotype was obtained from a male donor in good health and CMV-seronegative.

CDR3 nucleotide sequence: TGTGCCAGCAGCCAAGATCTAGCGGGAGGGCCAGATACGCAGTATTTT. Protein sequence: CASSQDLAGGPDTQYF. V is TRBV5-8 and J is TRBJ2-3, with 12 bases lining up with TRBD2. From germline, CDR1 is SGHTS and CDR2 YDEGEE. Trimming cost V 4 bases and J 4 bases; bases outside gene matches: 7. The CDR3 runs to 16 residues.